The 31 T cell receptor beta chains in this list originate from one sample, sequenced in a study of vaccination effects on CD4 cells after COVID-19 (dated by TCRdb to between 2021 and 2023). For these receptors, no antigen is known. Library creation used the immunoSEQ multiplex PCR assay. Sourced from immuneACCESS, this table was stored by TCRdb with only in-frame sequences that have V and J called. A share of the clones is absent; for the studies checked, an unresolved V gene accounts for under half, and the remainder has no known explanation. The sample contains roughly 31,000 clones, 70% to 80% of them found a single time. Of the sample, 3.5% to 4% falls within the top ten clones. After 10 days of culture, CD4+ T cells were isolated with the EasySep CD4+ T cell isolation kit. Source: CD4+ T cells from PBMCs cultured without peptide, taken before COVID-19 vaccination. Receptors originate from a human donor who received a COVID-19 vaccine.

The chain carries TRBV6-5 and TRBJ1-2; D gene uncertain. Trimming took 0 bases from V and 8 from J, leaving 7 bases between them. CDR3 size: 12 residues. The germline CDR1 and CDR2 sequences are MNHEY and SVGAGI. Here the CDR3 reads CASSYSGRGYTF. The CDR3, as DNA: TGTGCCAGCAGTTACTCGGGGAGAGGCTACACCTTC.

The rearrangement links TRBV10-3 to TRBJ2-7, with D tentatively TRBD2 (5 bases). V lost 11 bases to trimming and J lost 2 bases, with 13 bases between them. The V gene's germline CDR1 is ENHRY and CDR2 SYGVKD. CDR3 length equals 12 residues. The CDR3 bases are TGTGCCGCCTCAGAGGGCACCTACGAGCAGTACTTC. Protein: CAASEGTYEQYF.

The chain combines TRBV4-1 with TRBJ1-5; D may be TRBD1 (6 bases). V lost 3 bases to trimming and J lost 0 bases, with 12 bases between them. Germline values: CDR1 MGHRA, CDR2 YSYEKL. The CDR3 spans 16 residues. CDR3 loop: CASSQPQGYSNQPQHF. CDR3 DNA: TGCGCCAGCAGCCAGCCCCAGGGGTATAGCAATCAGCCCCAGCATTTT.

The chain joins TRBV9 to TRBJ2-5; 8 nucleotides agree with TRBD2. Germline V lookup: CDR1 SGDLS, CDR2 YYNGEE. This CDR3 spans 15 amino acids. J was trimmed by 5 bases and V by 4 bases; bases with no gene match: 10. CDR3 in amino acids: CASSFTGGAAETQYF. The CDR3 DNA reads as TGTGCCAGCAGCTTCACCGGGGGGGCCGCGGAGACCCAGTACTTC.

The rearrangement joins TRBV7-9 to TRBJ2-1; D gene uncertain. The length of the CDR3 is 16 residues. Germline CDR1 is SEHNR and CDR2 is FQNEAQ (reference sequence). Trimming stripped 1 base from V and 0 bases from J, with 10 bases between. CDR3 loop: CASSLVISSSYNEQFF. The CDR3 DNA reads TGTGCCAGCAGCTTAGTTATTTCGAGCTCCTACAATGAGCAGTTCTTC.

The CDR3 bases are TGTGCCAGCAGCCAGGGACGGACCATGAACACTGAAGCTTTCTTT. This translates into CASSQGRTMNTEAFF. This chain connects TRBV2 to TRBJ1-1, with D perhaps matching TRBD1 (5 bases). Germline V gene sequence: CDR1 SNHLY, CDR2 FYNNEI. CDR3 length equals 15 residues. Between the trimmed V and J ends, which lost 6 bases and 0 bases, there was a span of 14 bases.

The rearrangement links TRBV15 to TRBJ2-7; D is perhaps TRBD2 (6 bases). Per the germline V gene, CDR1 is LNHNV and CDR2 is YYDKDF (reference sequence). Trimming removed 0 bases from V and 1 base from J, with 7 bases in between. The CDR3 consists of 14 residues. The CDR3 coding sequence is TGTGCCACCAGCAGAGACCGGGGGTCCTACGAGCAGTACTTC. Protein: CATSRDRGSYEQYF.

This clone was seen a handful of times. V gene TRBV7-8 combines with J gene TRBJ2-7; the D is unclear. CDR3 length: 14 residues. Germline-derived CDR1 and CDR2 are SGHVS and FQNEAQ. Trimming pared 0 bases from V and 2 bases from J, leaving 8 bases between. CDR3 residues: CASSLARHPYEQYF. The CDR3 DNA reads as TGTGCCAGCAGCTTAGCCCGTCACCCCTACGAGCAGTACTTC.

The table lists this clone with a few counts. The gene calls are TRBV6-5 and TRBJ2-3; D gene ambiguous. Germline V gene data show CDR1 as MNHEY and CDR2 as SVGAGI. V shed 6 bases and J shed 4 bases, with 8 bases lying between them. CDR3 size: 12 residues. The CDR3 reads CASRELADTQYF. Written as DNA, the CDR3 is TGTGCCAGCAGAGAGTTGGCAGATACGCAGTATTTT.

Written as DNA, the CDR3 is TGCGCCAGCAGCTTGCTCGGCAGGCTTAGCTCCTACAATGAGCAGTTCTTC. Amino acid sequence: CASSLLGRLSSYNEQFF. The V call is TRBV5-1, the J call TRBJ2-1; no definite D call. Trimming stripped 1 base from V and 0 bases from J, with 14 bases between. Germline V gene sequence: CDR1 SGHRS, CDR2 YFSETQ. The CDR3 spans 17 residues.

The genes are TRBV10-3 and TRBJ2-5, with D perhaps TRBD1 or TRBD2 (5 bases each). V lost 11 bases to trimming and J lost 9 bases, with 19 bases between them. The V gene's germline CDR1 is ENHRY and CDR2 SYGVKD. This CDR3 is 12 amino acids long. The CDR3, as DNA: TGTGCCGGGTGGGACGGTCTAGGGGCCCAGTACTTC. Translating gives CAGWDGLGAQYF.

This chain uses TRBV18 with TRBJ1-2, with 7 bases matching TRBD1. Germline values: CDR1 KGHSH, CDR2 LQKENI. The V segment lost 5 bases and the J segment 1 base; nucleotides outside the gene matches: 4. The CDR3 has 14 residues. The CDR3 sequence is CASSKGASNYGYTF. The CDR3 DNA sequence: TGTGCCAGCTCAAAGGGGGCTAGTAACTATGGCTACACCTTC.

The CDR3 DNA reads as TGTGCCAGCAGCCCGGAAGGGGGGGTGCAGTACTTC. As protein: CASSPEGGVQYF. The genes are TRBV11-2 and TRBJ2-7, with a tentative D call TRBD2 (7 bases). Germline lookup yields CDR1 SGHAT and CDR2 FQNNGV. This CDR3 region has 12 residues. V was trimmed by 5 bases and J by 9 bases, leaving 14 bases between them. Combining the CDR3 with reference TRBV11-2 and TRBJ2-7 gives the whole variable domain EAGVAQSPRYKIIEKRQSVAFWCNPISGHATLYWYQQILGQGPKLLIQFQNNGVVDDSQLPKDRFSAERLKGVDSTLKIQPAKLEDSAVYLCASSPEGGVQYFGPGTRLTVT.

V is TRBV4-1 and J is TRBJ1-3; D possibly corresponds to TRBD1 (5 bases). V was clipped by 5 bases and J by 7 bases, with 21 bases between them. The CDR3 totals 16 residues. Germline CDR1 is MGHRA and CDR2 is YSYEKL. The CDR3 spells CASSASGGELVNTIYF. DNA for the CDR3: TGCGCCAGCAGCGCCTCCGGGGGGGAATTAGTGAACACCATATATTTT.

This clone was observed a few times. The V and J genes are TRBV5-1 and TRBJ2-1; TRBD1 might be the D (6 bases). V lost 4 bases and J lost 7, with 15 bases in between. CDR3 length equals 14 residues. The germline gives CDR1 SGHRS, CDR2 YFSETQ. The CDR3 sequence: CASSPESDRNEQFF. As DNA, the CDR3 is TGCGCCAGCAGCCCCGAGTCGGACAGAAATGAGCAGTTCTTC.

The rearrangement uses TRBV10-2 and TRBJ2-7; 12 positions agree with TRBD2. The germline V gene has CDR1 WSHSY and CDR2 SAAADI. The length of the CDR3 is 13 residues. With V trimmed by 7 bases and J by 3 bases, 1 base remained unmatched. CDR3 amino acids: CASKTSGSYEQYF. The CDR3 DNA reads TGCGCCAGCAAGACTAGCGGGAGCTACGAGCAGTACTTC.

In its sample, this clone was seen a few times. The rearrangement links TRBV3-1 (or the pseudogene TRBV3-2) to TRBJ1-1; no firm D call. V lost 0 bases and J lost 5, with 13 bases in between. Germline CDR1 reads LGHDT; CDR2 reads YNNKEL (reference sequence). This CDR3 spans 15 amino acids. The CDR3 loop reads CASSQDTSIRTEAFF. CDR3 coding DNA: TGTGCCAGCAGCCAAGATACTTCCATAAGGACTGAAGCTTTCTTT.

V and J are TRBV6-5 and TRBJ2-3; 11 positions agree with TRBD2. From germline, CDR1 is MNHEY and CDR2 SVGAGI. This CDR3 has 15 residues. Trimming removed 8 bases from V and 1 base from J; junction bases left unmatched: 5. CDR3 sequence (DNA): TGTGCCAGCGAAACTAGCGGGAGAGGCACAGATACGCAGTATTTT. Its protein product is CASETSGRGTDTQYF.

This chain links TRBV10-3 with TRBJ1-3, with 8 nucleotides matching TRBD1. The CDR3 has 15 residues. CDR1 ENHRY and CDR2 SYGVKD come from the germline V gene. Losses at the gene ends were 6 bases for V and 4 bases for J; bases not matched to a gene: 8. The DNA for the CDR3 is TGTGCCATCAGCGCAGGGGGCGCGGGGGGAAACACCATATATTTT. Translation: CAISAGGAGGNTIYF.

This clone ranks as medium-sized. The rearrangement links TRBV2 to TRBJ2-7, with 8 bases identical to TRBD2. Germline V gene sequence: CDR1 SNHLY, CDR2 FYNNEI. This CDR3 contains 16 residues. Trimming took 1 base from V and 3 from J; bases not matched to a gene: 8. The CDR3 spells CASSEGSGGLDYEQYF. The CDR3 DNA sequence: TGTGCCAGCAGTGAAGGTTCGGGGGGGCTTGACTACGAGCAGTACTTC.

The chain couples TRBV2 to TRBJ2-3, with a possible D match to TRBD2 (6 bases). Trimming took off 8 bases at V and 4 bases at J, with 22 bases between the two ends. The CDR3 spans 16 residues. Germline V gene data show CDR1 as SNHLY and CDR2 as FYNNEI. The CDR3 protein is CASWGWTIYGADTQYF. The CDR3 coding sequence is TGTGCCAGCTGGGGATGGACTATCTACGGCGCAGATACGCAGTATTTT. Together with reference TRBV2 and TRBJ2-3, the CDR3 gives the full variable domain: EPEVTQTPSHQVTQMGQEVILRCVPISNHLYFYWYRQILGQKVEFLVSFYNNEISEKSEIFDDQFSVERPDGSNFTLKIRSTKLEDSAMYFCASWGWTIYGADTQYFGPGTRLTVL.

The CDR3 sequence: CASSSETMGTEAFF. Here the CDR3 DNA reads TGCGCCAGCAGCTCGGAGACCATGGGGACTGAAGCTTTCTTT. The rearrangement links TRBV5-1 to TRBJ1-1; D gene ambiguous. Germline V gene data show CDR1 as SGHRS and CDR2 as YFSETQ. CDR3 size: 14 residues. Trimming removed 3 bases at V and 5 bases at J, with 14 bases between.

The V and J genes are TRBV4-1 and TRBJ1-5; 9 bases fit TRBD1. The CDR3 loop spans 16 amino acids. V lost 4 bases and J lost 5; bases outside the gene matches: 9. Per germline, CDR1 MGHRA and CDR2 YSYEKL. In DNA form, the CDR3 reads TGCGCCAGCAGCCGGGAAGGACAGGGGCTGGATCAGCCCCAGCATTTT. This gives the protein CASSREGQGLDQPQHF.

The rearrangement uses TRBV5-1 and TRBJ2-7; 7 bases line up with TRBD1. V shed 4 bases, J shed 3 bases, and the junction held 1 base outside the gene matches. Germline CDR1 SGHRS, CDR2 YFSETQ. The CDR3 is 12 amino acids. This CDR3 reads CASSRDSYEQYF. The DNA of the CDR3 is TGCGCCAGCAGCCGGGACAGCTACGAGCAGTACTTC.

The chain couples TRBV19 to TRBJ2-3, with 10 nucleotides matching TRBD2. The V segment lost 7 bases and the J segment 0 bases; nucleotides outside the gene matches: 4. The CDR3 has 15 residues. Germline V CDR1 and CDR2: LNHDA, SQIVND (reference sequence). The CDR3 region has the DNA TGTGCCAGTAAAAGCGGGGGGGCGAGCACAGATACGCAGTATTTT. This translates into CASKSGGASTDTQYF.

V usage is TRBV7-9 and J usage is TRBJ2-5; perhaps TRBD1 as D (6 bases). Germline V gives CDR1 SEHNR, CDR2 FQNEAQ (reference sequence). The CDR3 has 14 residues. Trimming pared 2 bases from V and 3 bases from J, leaving 10 bases between. CDR3 sequence (DNA): TGTGCCAGCAGCTTACGGGACACAAAAGAGACCCAGTACTTC. Translation: CASSLRDTKETQYF.

The V call is TRBV12-3 or TRBV12-4, the J call TRBJ1-6; D call uncertain. The CDR3 has 12 amino acids. Trimming removed 7 bases at V and 8 bases at J, with 9 bases between. The CDR3, as DNA: TGTGCCAGCACTATATTGGATTCACCCCTCCACTTT. Protein: CASTILDSPLHF.

This clone came up a few times. V gene TRBV7-9 combines with J gene TRBJ1-2, with unresolved D. This CDR3 is built from 13 residues. The germline CDR1 and CDR2 sequences are SEHNR and FQNEAQ (reference sequence). V gave up 3 bases and J gave up 3 bases, with 8 bases separating them. CDR3 residues: CASSFPSDYGYTF. The CDR3 DNA reads TGTGCCAGCAGCTTTCCATCCGACTATGGCTACACCTTC.

The V and J genes are TRBV11-2 and TRBJ2-3; 14 bases map to TRBD2. The CDR3 totals 19 residues. J lost 2 bases, V lost 5 bases, and 12 bases had no gene match. Per germline, CDR1 SGHAT and CDR2 FQNNGV. The CDR3, as DNA: TGTGCCAGCAGCAGGGGACTAGCGGGAGCGTACCTTTACACAGATACGCAGTATTTT. Its translation is CASSRGLAGAYLYTDTQYF. The whole variable domain, filled in from reference TRBV11-2 and TRBJ2-3, reads EAGVAQSPRYKIIEKRQSVAFWCNPISGHATLYWYQQILGQGPKLLIQFQNNGVVDDSQLPKDRFSAERLKGVDSTLKIQPAKLEDSAVYLCASSRGLAGAYLYTDTQYFGPGTRLTVL.

The chain links TRBV6-2 or TRBV6-3 to TRBJ2-7; D gene unclear. The germline CDR1 and CDR2 sequences are MNHEY and SVGEGT. This CDR3 has 14 residues. V lost 1 base to trimming and J lost 0 bases, with 7 bases between them. The CDR3 reads CASSYYKSSYEQYF. CDR3 bases: TGTGCCAGCAGTTACTATAAGAGCTCCTACGAGCAGTACTTC.

This chain's CDR3 is CAWRPDRANYGYTF. The DNA for the CDR3 is TGTGCCTGGAGACCGGACAGGGCTAACTATGGCTACACCTTC. This chain connects TRBV30 to TRBJ1-2; 8 nucleotides line up with TRBD1. V trimming: 3 bases; J trimming: 0 bases; junction bases outside the gene matches: 3. The CDR3 runs to 14 residues. Looked up from germline, CDR1 is GTSNPN and CDR2 is SVGIG (reference sequence).